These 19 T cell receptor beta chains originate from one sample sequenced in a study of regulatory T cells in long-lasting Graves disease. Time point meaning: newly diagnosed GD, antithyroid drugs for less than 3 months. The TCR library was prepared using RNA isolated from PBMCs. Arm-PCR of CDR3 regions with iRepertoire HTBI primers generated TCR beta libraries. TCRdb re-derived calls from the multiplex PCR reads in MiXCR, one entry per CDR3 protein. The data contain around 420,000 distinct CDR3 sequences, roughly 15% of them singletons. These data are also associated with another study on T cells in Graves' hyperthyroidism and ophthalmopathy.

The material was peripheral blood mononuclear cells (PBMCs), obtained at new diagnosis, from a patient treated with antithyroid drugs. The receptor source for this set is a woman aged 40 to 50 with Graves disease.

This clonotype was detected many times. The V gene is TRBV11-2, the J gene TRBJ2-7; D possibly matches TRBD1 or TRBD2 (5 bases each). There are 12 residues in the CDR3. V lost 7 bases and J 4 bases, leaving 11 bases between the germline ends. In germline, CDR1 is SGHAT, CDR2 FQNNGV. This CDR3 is CASTGLEYEQYF. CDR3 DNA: TGTGCCAGCACGGGGCTAGAGTACGAGCAGTACTTC.

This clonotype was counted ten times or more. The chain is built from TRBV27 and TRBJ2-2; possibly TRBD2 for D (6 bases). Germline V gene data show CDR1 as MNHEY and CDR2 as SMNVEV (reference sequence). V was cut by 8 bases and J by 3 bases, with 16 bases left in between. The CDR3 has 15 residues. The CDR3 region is CASVLGGDHTGELFF. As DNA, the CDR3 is TGTGCCAGCGTCCTTGGCGGGGACCACACCGGGGAGCTGTTTTTT.

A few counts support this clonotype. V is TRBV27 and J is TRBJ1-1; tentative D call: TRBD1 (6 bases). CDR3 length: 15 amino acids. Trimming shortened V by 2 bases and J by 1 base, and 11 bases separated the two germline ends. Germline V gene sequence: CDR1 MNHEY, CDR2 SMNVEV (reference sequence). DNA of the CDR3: TGTGCCAGCAGTTTAAGAGGGGGGGGGAACACTGAAGCTTTCTTT. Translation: CASSLRGGGNTEAFF.

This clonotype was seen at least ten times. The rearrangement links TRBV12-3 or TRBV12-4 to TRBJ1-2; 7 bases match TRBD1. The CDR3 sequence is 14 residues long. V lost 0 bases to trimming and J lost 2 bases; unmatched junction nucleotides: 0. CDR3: CASSLAGQNYGYTF. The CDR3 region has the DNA TGTGCCAGCAGTTTAGCGGGACAGAACTATGGCTACACCTTC.

CDR3 sequence: CASRRTGESYEQYF. CDR3 bases: TGCGCCAGCAGACGGACAGGGGAATCCTACGAGCAGTACTTC. V and J are TRBV5-1 and TRBJ2-7, with TRBD1 matching over 9 bases. Germline V lookup: CDR1 SGHRS, CDR2 YFSETQ. V gave up 5 bases and J gave up 1 base; unmatched junction bases: 4. CDR3 length equals 14 residues.

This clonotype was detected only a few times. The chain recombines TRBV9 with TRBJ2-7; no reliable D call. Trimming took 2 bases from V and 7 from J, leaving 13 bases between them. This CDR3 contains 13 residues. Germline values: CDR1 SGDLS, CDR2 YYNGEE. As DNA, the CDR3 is TGTGCCAGCAGCGTGGGCAGCTCTGGGGAGCAGTACTTC. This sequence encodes CASSVGSSGEQYF.

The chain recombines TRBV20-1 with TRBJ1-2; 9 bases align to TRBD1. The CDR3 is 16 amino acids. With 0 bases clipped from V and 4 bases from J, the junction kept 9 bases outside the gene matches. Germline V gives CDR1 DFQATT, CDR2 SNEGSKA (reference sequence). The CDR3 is CSARDGGTGSSYGYTF. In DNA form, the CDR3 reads TGCAGTGCTAGAGACGGCGGGACAGGGAGCTCCTATGGCTACACCTTC.

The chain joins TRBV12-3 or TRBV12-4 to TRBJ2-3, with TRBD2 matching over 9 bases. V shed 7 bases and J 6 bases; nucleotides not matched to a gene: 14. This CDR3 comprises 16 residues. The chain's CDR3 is CASTSATSGPVDTQYF. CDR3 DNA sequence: TGTGCCAGCACCTCAGCCACTAGCGGGCCCGTCGATACGCAGTATTTT.

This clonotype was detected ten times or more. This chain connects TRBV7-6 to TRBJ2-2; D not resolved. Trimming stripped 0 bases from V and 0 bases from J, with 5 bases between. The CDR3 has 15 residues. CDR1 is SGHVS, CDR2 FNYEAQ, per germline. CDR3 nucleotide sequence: TGTGCCAGCAGCTTAGCGGAGACGAACACCGGGGAGCTGTTTTTT. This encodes CASSLAETNTGELFF.

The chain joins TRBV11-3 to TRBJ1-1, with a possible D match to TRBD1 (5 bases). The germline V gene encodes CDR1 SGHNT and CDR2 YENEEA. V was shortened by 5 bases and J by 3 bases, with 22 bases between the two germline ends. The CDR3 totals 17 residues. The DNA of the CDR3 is TGTGCCAGCAGCCCCAGCCCCGAGCAGGGTGGTTACACTGAAGCTTTCTTT. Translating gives CASSPSPEQGGYTEAFF.

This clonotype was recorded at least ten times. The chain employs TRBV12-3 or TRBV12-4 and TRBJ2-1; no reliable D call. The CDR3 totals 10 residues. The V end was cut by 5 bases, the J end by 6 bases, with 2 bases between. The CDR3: CASSTNEQFF. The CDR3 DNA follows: TGTGCCAGCAGTACCAATGAGCAGTTCTTC.

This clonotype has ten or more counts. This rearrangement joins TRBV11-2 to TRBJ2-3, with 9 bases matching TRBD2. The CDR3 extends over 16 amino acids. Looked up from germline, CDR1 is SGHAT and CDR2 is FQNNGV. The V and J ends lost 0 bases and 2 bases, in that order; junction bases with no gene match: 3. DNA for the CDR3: TGTGCCAGCAGCTTAGACCTAGCGGGATTCACAGATACGCAGTATTTT. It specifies CASSLDLAGFTDTQYF.

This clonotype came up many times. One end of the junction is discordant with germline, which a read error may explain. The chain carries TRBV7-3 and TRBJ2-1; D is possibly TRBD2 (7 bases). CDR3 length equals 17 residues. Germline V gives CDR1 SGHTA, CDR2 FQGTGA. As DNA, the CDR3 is TGTGCCAGGAGCTTAACACCAGGGGACTACCTCTACAATGAGCAGTTCTTC. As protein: CARSLTPGDYLYNEQFF.

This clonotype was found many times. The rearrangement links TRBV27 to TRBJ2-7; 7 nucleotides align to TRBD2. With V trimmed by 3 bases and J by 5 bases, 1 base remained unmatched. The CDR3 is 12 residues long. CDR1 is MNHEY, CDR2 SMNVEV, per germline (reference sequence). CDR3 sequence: CASSFRGDEQYF. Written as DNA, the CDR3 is TGTGCCAGCAGTTTTCGGGGGGACGAGCAGTACTTC.

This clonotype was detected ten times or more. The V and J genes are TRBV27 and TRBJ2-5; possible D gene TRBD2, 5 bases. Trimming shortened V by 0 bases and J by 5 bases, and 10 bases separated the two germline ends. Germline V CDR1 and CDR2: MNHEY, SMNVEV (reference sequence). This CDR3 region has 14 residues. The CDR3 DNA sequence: TGTGCCAGCAGTTTATCGAGTTCGGGGGAGACCCAGTACTTC. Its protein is CASSLSSSGETQYF.

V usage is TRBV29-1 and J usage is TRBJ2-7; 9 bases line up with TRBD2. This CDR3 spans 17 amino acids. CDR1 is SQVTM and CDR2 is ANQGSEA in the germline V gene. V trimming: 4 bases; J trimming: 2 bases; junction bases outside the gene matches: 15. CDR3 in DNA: TGCAGCGTTGGGCCTATGTTAGTAGCGGGGGTCGCCTACGAGCAGTACTTC. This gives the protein CSVGPMLVAGVAYEQYF.

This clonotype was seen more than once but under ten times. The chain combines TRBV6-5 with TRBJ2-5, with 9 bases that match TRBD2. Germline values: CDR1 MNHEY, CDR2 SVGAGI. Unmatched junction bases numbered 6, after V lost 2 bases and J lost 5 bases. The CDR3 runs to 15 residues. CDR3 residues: CASSYGLAGRETQYF. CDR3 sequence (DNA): TGTGCCAGCAGTTACGGCCTAGCGGGGAGGGAGACCCAGTACTTC.

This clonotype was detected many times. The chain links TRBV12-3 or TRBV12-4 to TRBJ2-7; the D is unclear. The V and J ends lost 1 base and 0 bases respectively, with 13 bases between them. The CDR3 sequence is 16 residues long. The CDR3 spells CASSLGSAALSYEQYF. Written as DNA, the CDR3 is TGTGCCAGCAGTTTAGGCTCGGCGGCCCTCTCCTACGAGCAGTACTTC.

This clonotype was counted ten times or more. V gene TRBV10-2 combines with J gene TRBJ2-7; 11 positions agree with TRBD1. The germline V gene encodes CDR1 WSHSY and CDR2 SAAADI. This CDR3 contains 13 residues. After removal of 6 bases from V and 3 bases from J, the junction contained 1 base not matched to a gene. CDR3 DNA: TGCGCCAGCAGGGGACAGGGGGACTACGAGCAGTACTTC. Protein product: CASRGQGDYEQYF.